This T cell receptor (beta chain) is drawn from a study of shared clonotypes between healthy human individuals. About the research overall: Each donor's CD4 naive and CD4 memory cells filled three plates apiece, CD8 naive two, and CD8 memory one. The study's findings and limits: The four-donor shared clonotypes exceeded non-shared clonotypes in generation probability, with non-shared ones scoring lower.

As originally analysed: With immunoSEQ giving junction-only sequences and no quality scores, filtering differed. Clones were sequenced by immunoSEQ multiplex PCR, and TCRdb holds only the in-frame ones, with some missing. V and J calls and clone size are as listed in that table; D and trimming were resolved from the DNA. Among roughly 2.5 million clones listed, roughly nine tenths were seen once. Participating donors were healthy, HIV-negative adults free of recent acute infections or vaccinations. This clone came up once. Its target is unknown. Trimming cost V 5 bases and J 0 bases; bases outside gene matches: 6. The CDR3 loop spans 15 amino acids. Germline assignment: CDR1 SEHNR and CDR2 FQNEAQ (reference sequence).

This TCR was recovered from a young man in good health. What was sequenced was naive CD4+ T cells sorted from blood. Subset defined: CD45RA+ positively selected. The V gene is TRBV7-9, the J gene TRBJ1-2; 7 bases align to TRBD1. The CDR3 region is CASSGTDLANYGYTF. The CDR3 nucleotides are TGTGCCAGCAGCGGGACAGACCTAGCTAACTATGGCTACACCTTC.